The 16 T cell receptor beta chains listed next were all sequenced from one sample in a study of CD8 T cells in ankylosing spondylitis. Broader study findings: A motif of roughly eight highly homologous TCR beta variants was seen as apparently characteristic of ankylosing spondylitis blood.

TCRdb reanalysed the 5' RACE reads using MiXCR and keeps one entry per CDR3 protein. The sample lists about 210,000 distinct CDR3 sequences, 6% to 8.5% seen once, with 12% to 15% in the top ten. No cognate antigen is known for these TCRs. Sequences were obtained from blood, either unsorted or a sorted T cell fraction (not recorded which). The receptor source for this set is a male donor with ankylosing spondylitis.

This clonotype was observed a few times. The chain is built from TRBV5-1 and TRBJ1-1, with D uncertain. CDR1 and CDR2 (germline): SGHRS, YFSETQ. Trimming cost V 4 bases and J 0 bases, with 16 bases left between them. The CDR3 runs to 16 residues. CDR3: CASSNDTTALNTEAFF. The CDR3 DNA follows: TGCGCCAGCAGCAATGACACAACAGCTCTGAACACTGAAGCTTTCTTT.

At least ten counts were recorded for this clonotype. This rearrangement joins TRBV3-1 to TRBJ2-5; no reliable D call. From germline, CDR1 is LGHDT and CDR2 YNNKEL (reference sequence). The V end lost 8 bases, the J end lost 5 bases, and 18 bases lay between the germline ends. This CDR3 region has 14 residues. CDR3 residues: CASSQFGRGETQYF. The CDR3 DNA follows: TGTGCCAGCTCCCAATTTGGGCGTGGGGAGACCCAGTACTTC.

The V call is TRBV5-1, the J call TRBJ2-7; D is perhaps TRBD1 or TRBD2 (6 bases each). This CDR3 is 17 amino acids long. V was cut by 2 bases and J by 5 bases, with 23 bases left in between. Germline V gene sequence: CDR1 SGHRS, CDR2 YFSETQ. CDR3 loop: CASSFRGTRVSGDEQYF. The DNA of the CDR3 is TGCGCCAGCAGCTTCCGAGGGACAAGGGTGTCGGGGGACGAGCAGTACTTC.

This clonotype was picked up a small number of times. The J gene is TRBJ1-6, the V gene TRBV15; TRBD1 might be the D (6 bases). In germline, CDR1 is LNHNV, CDR2 YYDKDF (reference sequence). CDR3 length: 16 amino acids. The V end was cut by 9 bases, the J end by 5 bases, with 20 bases between. The CDR3 DNA sequence: TGTGCCACGGGAACGGGACATAGCGACAATAATTCACCCCTCCACTTT. It codes for CATGTGHSDNNSPLHF.

A few counts support this clonotype. This rearrangement joins TRBV19 to TRBJ1-2; D possibly corresponds to TRBD1 (5 bases). CDR3 length: 13 residues. In germline, CDR1 is LNHDA, CDR2 SQIVND (reference sequence). V shed 7 bases and J shed 6 bases, with 15 bases lying between them. This chain's CDR3 is CASTSGPLNGYTF. For the CDR3, the DNA is TGTGCCAGTACCTCGGGGCCGCTTAATGGCTACACCTTC.

This clonotype showed up many times. The chain has TRBV7-3 and TRBJ2-3; 12 bases line up with TRBD1. Per germline, CDR1 SGHTA and CDR2 FQGTGA. CDR3 length: 15 residues. Trimming removed 5 bases from V and 4 bases from J; junction bases left unmatched: 4. The DNA for the CDR3 is TGTGCCAGCAGCGAAGGGACAGGGGGCGCAGATACGCAGTATTTT. This encodes CASSEGTGGADTQYF. The entire variable domain, with the rest obtained from reference TRBV7-3 and TRBJ2-3, is as follows: GAGVSQTPSNKVTEKGKYVELRCDPISGHTALYWYRQSLGQGPEFLIYFQGTGAADDSGLPNDRFFAVRPEGSVSTLKIQRTERGDSAVYLCASSEGTGGADTQYFGPGTRLTVL.

With regard to this clonotype: Just one base apart from a much larger clone, this may be a read error. The CDR3 does not close with the conserved phenylalanine or tryptophan, likely indicating a read error. This chain uses TRBV4-3 with TRBJ2-7; 7 nucleotides match TRBD1. The germline V gene has CDR1 LGHNA and CDR2 YSLEER. The CDR3 runs 15 residues. V lost 0 bases, J lost 3 bases, and 5 bases stayed unmatched. The CDR3 reads CASSQERAGGYEQYI. Written as DNA, the CDR3 is TGCGCCAGCAGCCAAGAAAGGGCAGGGGGCTACGAGCAGTACATC.

This clonotype came up many times. The rearrangement uses TRBV10-3 and TRBJ2-1; possible D gene TRBD2, 5 bases. Trimming cost V 7 bases and J 6 bases, with 13 bases left between them. CDR1 and CDR2 (germline): ENHRY, SYGVKD. The CDR3 extends over 13 amino acids. CDR3 sequence reads: CAIITSAGNEQFF. CDR3 sequence (DNA): TGTGCCATCATCACCTCTGCGGGCAATGAGCAGTTCTTC.

The chain employs TRBV18 and TRBJ1-5; 7 nucleotides align to TRBD1. Germline V gene sequence: CDR1 KGHSH, CDR2 LQKENI. Unmatched junction bases numbered 12, after V lost 5 bases and J lost 2 bases. This CDR3 has 17 residues. The CDR3 DNA is TGTGCCAGCTCAGATGAATCGACAGGGAACGGCAATCAGCCCCAGCATTTT. Its translation: CASSDESTGNGNQPQHF.

This clonotype was counted at least ten times. The chain joins TRBV6-1 to TRBJ1-3; D is possibly TRBD1 (6 bases). The CDR3 is made up of 15 amino acids. The germline CDR1 and CDR2 sequences are MNHNS and SASEGT. Trimming stripped 2 bases from V and 3 bases from J, with 11 bases between. The CDR3 nucleotides read TGTGCCAGCAGTGAATTAGGGACAAATGGAAACACCATATATTTT. Translation: CASSELGTNGNTIYF.

This clonotype was observed at least ten times. The V and J genes are TRBV7-3 and TRBJ1-6, with unresolved D. In germline, CDR1 is SGHTA, CDR2 FQGTGA. The CDR3 covers 15 residues. Trimming took off 3 bases at V and 0 bases at J, with 6 bases between the two ends. DNA of the CDR3: TGTGCCAGCAGCTTTGATAGCTCCTATAATTCACCCCTCCACTTT. Its translation is CASSFDSSYNSPLHF.

In its sample, this clonotype was seen many times. V usage is TRBV5-1 and J usage is TRBJ2-7; possibly TRBD2 for D (6 bases). Germline CDR1 reads SGHRS; CDR2 reads YFSETQ. With 3 bases removed from V and 3 bases from J, the gap between germline ends came to 7 bases. The CDR3 totals 12 residues. The CDR3 bases are TGCGCCAGCAGCTGGGGGGACTACGAGCAGTACTTC. Protein sequence: CASSWGDYEQYF.

This clonotype was seen more than once but under ten times. The chain uses TRBV20-1 and TRBJ2-1; 9 bases are a match to TRBD2. The germline V gene has CDR1 DFQATT and CDR2 SNEGSKA (reference sequence). CDR3 length: 15 amino acids. V was clipped by 0 bases and J by 7 bases; unmatched bases: 7. This CDR3 is CSARDLAGGGNEQFF. The DNA of the CDR3 is TGCAGTGCTAGAGATTTGGCGGGGGGGGGAAATGAGCAGTTCTTC.

This clonotype was found many times. The chain links TRBV15 to TRBJ1-2; D gene ambiguous. V lost 1 base to trimming and J lost 4 bases, with 7 bases between them. In germline, CDR1 is LNHNV, CDR2 YYDKDF (reference sequence). The CDR3 is 13 amino acids. The DNA for the CDR3 is TGTGCCACCAGCAGAGGTGATACCTATGGCTACACCTTC. Translation gives CATSRGDTYGYTF.

The chain is built from TRBV12-3 or TRBV12-4 and TRBJ2-4, with D possibly TRBD1 on 6 matching bases. This CDR3 is 15 amino acids long. Trimming cost V 3 bases and J 0 bases, with 9 bases left between them. The DNA of the CDR3 is TGTGCCAGCAGTTTTTCAGGGGTAGCCAAAAACATTCAGTACTTC. This encodes CASSFSGVAKNIQYF.

This clonotype appeared many times. The rearrangement joins TRBV4-1 to TRBJ1-2; unclear D gene. In germline, CDR1 is MGHRA, CDR2 YSYEKL. CDR3 length equals 12 residues. The V and J ends lost 0 bases and 6 bases respectively, with 5 bases between them. The CDR3 DNA sequence: TGCGCCAGCAGCCAAGAACGGGATGGCTACACCTTC. Protein: CASSQERDGYTF.